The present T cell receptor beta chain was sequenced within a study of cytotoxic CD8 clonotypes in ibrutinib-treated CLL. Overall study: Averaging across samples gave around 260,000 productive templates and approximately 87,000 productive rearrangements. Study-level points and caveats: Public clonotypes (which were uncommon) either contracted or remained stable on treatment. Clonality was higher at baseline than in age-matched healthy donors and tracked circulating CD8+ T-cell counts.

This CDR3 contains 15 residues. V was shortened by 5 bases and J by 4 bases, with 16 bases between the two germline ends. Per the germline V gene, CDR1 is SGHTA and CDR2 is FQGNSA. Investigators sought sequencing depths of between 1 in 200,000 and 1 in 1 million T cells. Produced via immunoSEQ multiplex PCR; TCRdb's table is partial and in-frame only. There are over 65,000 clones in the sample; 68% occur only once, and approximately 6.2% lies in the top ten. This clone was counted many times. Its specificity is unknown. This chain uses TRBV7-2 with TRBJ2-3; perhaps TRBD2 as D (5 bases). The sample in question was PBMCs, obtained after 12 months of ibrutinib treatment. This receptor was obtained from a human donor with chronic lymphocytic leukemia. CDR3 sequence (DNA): TGTGCCAGCAGCCAACCGGCCAGCGGCGCAGATACGCAGTATTTT. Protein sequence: CASSQPASGADTQYF.